The 20 T cell receptor beta chains reported below all come from one sample, sequenced in a study of tumor-infiltrating lymphocytes in primary liver carcinoma. TCR beta cDNA was made from roughly 450 ng total RNA with a constant-region primer. Slightly modified ARM-PCR, run as three nested multiplex PCR rounds, produced the TCR beta libraries. TRBV1-TRBV30 forward primers paired with a C-beta reverse primer were used in the first two PCR rounds, which ran roughly 10 cycles each. One entry per CDR3 protein, called by TCRdb with MiXCR from the multiplex PCR reads. The profile covers about 200,000 distinct CDR3 sequences, with about two thirds appearing a single time and 6% to 8.5% taken by the ten largest. Blood RNA was derived from unsorted whole blood, and germline DNA was extracted too. What was sequenced was peripheral blood. Source of these receptors: an older woman with primary liver carcinoma and hepatitis B virus infection.

The chain couples TRBV14 to TRBJ2-7; D unresolved. The CDR3 extends over 18 amino acids. The V end lost 3 bases, the J end lost 0 bases, and 21 bases lay between the germline ends. The germline gives CDR1 SGHDN, CDR2 FVKESK. CDR3 in DNA: TGTGCCAGCAGCCACATCAGACCAGGTGATCCAAGCTCCTACGAGCAGTACTTC. It is translated as CASSHIRPGDPSSYEQYF.

Notes on this clonotype: Possible read error: a much larger clone is one base away. The CDR3 loop is CASSQDLITNEQFF. CDR3 in DNA: TGCGCCAGCAGCCAAGATCTGATAACCAATGAGCAGTTCTTC. V usage is TRBV4-1 and J usage is TRBJ2-1; no reliable D call. V was shortened by 0 bases and J by 6 bases, with 9 bases between the two germline ends. The CDR3 runs to 14 residues. Germline V CDR1 and CDR2: MGHRA, YSYEKL.

This chain uses TRBV4-1 with TRBJ2-5; 7 bases agree with TRBD2. CDR1 MGHRA and CDR2 YSYEKL come from the germline V gene. This CDR3 comprises 16 residues. The junction had 8 bases not matched to a gene; V was cut back by 4 bases and J by 0 bases. The CDR3 sequence: CASSRGNGGNQETQYF. CDR3 DNA: TGCGCCAGCAGCCGAGGAAACGGGGGGAACCAAGAGACCCAGTACTTC.

With respect to this clonotype: A read error may account for a junction end that differs from germline. V gene TRBV11-1 combines with J gene TRBJ1-1; perhaps TRBD1 as D (5 bases). This CDR3 is 15 amino acids long. CDR1 and CDR2 (germline): SGHAT, FQDESV (reference sequence). In nucleotides, the CDR3 is TGTACCAGCAGCTCCGGTAACAGGATGAACACTGAAGCTTTCTTC. Its protein is CTSSSGNRMNTEAFF.

The CDR3 sequence is CASSSTEDGYTF. Here the CDR3 DNA reads TGTGCCAGCAGCTCCACCGAGGATGGCTACACCTTC. The chain combines TRBV7-9 with TRBJ1-2, with D unresolved. The CDR3 covers 12 residues. Trimming stripped 4 bases from V and 6 bases from J, with 9 bases between. Germline loops: CDR1 SEHNR, CDR2 FQNEAQ (reference sequence).

This clonotype was observed at least ten times. This sequence joins TRBV12-3 or TRBV12-4 and TRBJ2-1; tentative D call: TRBD2 (7 bases). V gave up 1 base and J gave up 6 bases, with 16 bases separating them. The CDR3 runs to 16 residues. CDR3 sequence: CASSLGGLAVSNEQFF. The CDR3 DNA reads as TGTGCCAGCAGTTTAGGGGGGCTAGCGGTGAGCAATGAGCAGTTCTTC.

As regards this clonotype: With a much larger clone just one base away, this may be a read error. The chain combines TRBV6-2 or TRBV6-3 with TRBJ1-5; D is unclear. The CDR3 is 12 amino acids. Looked up from germline, CDR1 is MNHEY and CDR2 is SVGEGT. The CDR3 DNA reads as TGTGCCAGCAGTGACTCGGATCAGCCCCAGCATTTT. Protein sequence: CASSDSDQPQHF.

This clonotype was counted a few times. The J gene is TRBJ1-5, the V gene TRBV28, with a possible D match to TRBD1 (6 bases). V gave up 3 bases and J gave up 2 bases, with 8 bases separating them. Germline V gives CDR1 MDHEN, CDR2 SYDVKM. The CDR3 totals 14 residues. DNA of the CDR3: TGTGCCAGCAGTTTTGGGGGCCGCAATCAGCCCCAGCATTTT. This codes for CASSFGGRNQPQHF.

As concerns this clonotype: It may be a read error: a sequence one base away is much more abundant. The V call is TRBV6-1, the J call TRBJ2-1; D not certain. The CDR3 is made up of 11 amino acids. CDR1 and CDR2 from the germline V gene are MNHNS and SASEGT. The CDR3 is CANSEGRLQFF. The CDR3 DNA reads TGTGCCAACAGTGAAGGACGGCTGCAGTTCTTC.

This clonotype was detected ten times or more. This chain uses TRBV4-1 with TRBJ2-7, with TRBD1 as a possible D gene (5 bases). The CDR3 covers 14 residues. Germline-derived CDR1 and CDR2 are MGHRA and YSYEKL. V was shortened by 1 base and J by 6 bases, with 13 bases between the two germline ends. The CDR3 nucleotides read TGCGCCAGCAGCCAAGTCAATGGGGCGCGCGAGCAGTACTTC. Encoded protein: CASSQVNGAREQYF.

Concerning this clonotype: The conserved final phenylalanine or tryptophan is absent from the CDR3, which likely points to a read error. The DNA is omitted, as the CDR3 cannot be located on it reliably, and the CDR3 follows TCRdb's listing. This chain uses TRBV11-2 with TRBJ2-5; the tabulated D call, TRBD2, remains unverified against the DNA. In germline, CDR1 is SGHAT, CDR2 FQNNGV. The CDR3 extends over 15 residues, inclusive of both ends. The CDR3 loop reads CASSSLSGRVETHYL.

On this clonotype: Mismatch with germline at one junction end may stem from a read error. This chain joins TRBV5-6 and TRBJ1-1, with 7 bases lining up with TRBD1. Germline V CDR1 and CDR2: SGHDT, YYEEEE. The CDR3 is 12 residues long. The CDR3 here is CAGSIRDSEAFF. The CDR3 nucleotides read TGTGCCGGCAGCATAAGGGACAGTGAAGCATTCTTT.

The chain uses TRBV7-9 and TRBJ2-1; 9 positions match TRBD2. V lost 8 bases, J lost 8 bases, and 16 bases stayed unmatched. This CDR3 contains 16 residues. CDR1 and CDR2 from the germline V gene are SEHNR and FQNEAQ (reference sequence). CDR3 loop: CASGSSVAGDLDEQFF. The CDR3 coding sequence is TGTGCCAGCGGCTCATCGGTAGCGGGAGACTTGGATGAGCAGTTCTTC.

This chain links TRBV5-1 with TRBJ2-6; unclear D gene. CDR1 is SGHRS and CDR2 is YFSETQ in the germline V gene. V shed 3 bases and J shed 0 bases, with 10 bases lying between them. This CDR3 contains 16 residues. CDR3 nucleotide sequence: TGCGCCAGCAGCTCTTCTAGTGGCTCTGGGGCCAACGTCCTGACTTTC. The encoded protein is CASSSSSGSGANVLTF.

The genes are TRBV11-1 and TRBJ2-7; D may be TRBD1 or TRBD2 (5 bases each). Trimming removed 9 bases at V and 8 bases at J, with 23 bases between. This CDR3 is 14 amino acids long. Per germline, CDR1 SGHAT and CDR2 FQDESV (reference sequence). DNA of the CDR3: TGTGCCAGTAGCCCCCGGGACCGCTTATACAAGCAGTACTTC. Translation gives CASSPRDRLYKQYF.

The chain has TRBV5-5 and TRBJ2-3; TRBD2 aligns across 11 bases. V shed 1 base and J 7 bases; nucleotides not matched to a gene: 8. Germline CDR1 SGHKS, CDR2 YYEKEE (reference sequence). CDR3 size: 16 residues. The CDR3 loop reads CASSLNLAGGLYTQYF. The CDR3 DNA follows: TGTGCCAGCAGCTTGAATTTAGCGGGAGGGCTGTATACGCAGTATTTT.

Worth noting for this clonotype: This could be a read error, since a much larger clone is one nucleotide away. The gene calls are TRBV12-3 or TRBV12-4 and TRBJ1-3; 7 bases align to TRBD1. The length of the CDR3 is 14 residues. CDR3 sequence reads: CATGTVVSGSTIYF. DNA of the CDR3: TGTGCCACCGGGACAGTCGTATCTGGAAGCACCATATATTTT.

A remark on this clonotype: One end of the junction varies from germline; a read error may be responsible. The V and J genes are TRBV4-1 and TRBJ2-7, with D perhaps TRBD1 (7 bases). This CDR3 has 17 residues. Germline CDR1 and CDR2: MGHRA and YSYEKL. For the CDR3, the DNA is TGCGTCAGCGGCCAAGACCTAGGCTACAGGGGACTCTACGAGCAGTACTTC. As protein: CVSGQDLGYRGLYEQYF.

Comment on this clonotype: The junction does not match germline at one end; this may be a read error. J is TRBJ1-6 and V is TRBV11-2; D gene ambiguous. The germline gives CDR1 SGHAT, CDR2 FQNNGV. CDR3 length equals 13 residues. The CDR3 is CASSSQLNSPLHF. In DNA form, the CDR3 reads TGTGCCAGCAGCTCACAATTAAATTCACCTCTCCACTTT.

This clonotype has a handful of counts. The CDR3 sequence is CASNPAGGSYGYTF. In nucleotides, the CDR3 is TGTGCCAGCAACCCCGCAGGGGGTAGCTATGGCTACACCTTC. The chain employs TRBV6-5 and TRBJ1-2; 7 bases agree with TRBD1. Trimming took 7 bases from V and 4 from J; bases not matched to a gene: 9. CDR3 length: 14 residues. The germline gives CDR1 MNHEY, CDR2 SVGAGI.